The rows below give T cell receptor beta chains drawn from one sample of a study of cytotoxic CD8 clonotypes in ibrutinib-treated CLL. Measured with immunoSEQ multiplex PCR; TCRdb has only the in-frame clones, and not every one. This table holds roughly 28,000 clones, about 62% found once. This specimen was PBMCs, taken before ibrutinib treatment. The receptors originated from a human donor with chronic lymphocytic leukemia. CDR3s include the opening cysteine and the closing phenylalanine or tryptophan. D genes are given only for firm matches. The listing skips clone size in some rows; elsewhere it reads once, few, many or a size class.

clone size: NA; D gene: NA; J gene: TRBJ2-7; V gene: TRBV11-2; CDR3 DNA: TGTGCCAGCAGCTTAATTAATGGGGGCGAGCAGTACTTC; CDR3 protein: CASSLINGGEQYF
clone size: NA; D gene: NA; J gene: TRBJ1-1; V gene: TRBV28; CDR3 DNA: TGTGCCAGCAGTCGGATGCTCGCAAACACTGAAGCTTTCTTT; CDR3 protein: CASSRMLANTEAFF
clone size: NA; D gene: NA; J gene: TRBJ1-1; V gene: TRBV7-8; CDR3 DNA: TGTGCCAGCAGCTTAAAGGGGGCTGAAGCTTTCTTT; CDR3 protein: CASSLKGAEAFF
clone size: NA; D gene: NA; J gene: TRBJ2-1; V gene: TRBV6-5; CDR3 DNA: TGTGCCAGCAGTTCCACGGACAGCTCGGCTGAGCAGTTCTTC; CDR3 protein: CASSSTDSSAEQFF
clone size: NA; D gene: TRBD2; J gene: TRBJ2-1; V gene: TRBV5-1; CDR3 DNA: TGCGCCAGCAGCCCCCCGGGACTAGCGGGAAGGGAGCAGTTCTTC; CDR3 protein: CASSPPGLAGREQFF
clone size: few; D gene: NA; J gene: TRBJ2-7; V gene: TRBV7-8; CDR3 DNA: TGTGCCAGCAGCTTAGAGGGGGGGAGCCCCTCCTACGAGCAGTACTTC; CDR3 protein: CASSLEGGSPSYEQYF
clone size: NA; D gene: NA; J gene: TRBJ2-2; V gene: TRBV19; CDR3 DNA: TGTGCCAGTAGCGATCCCGACAGGAAACTCACCGGGGAGCTGTTTTTT; CDR3 protein: CASSDPDRKLTGELFF
clone size: NA; D gene: NA; J gene: TRBJ2-5; V gene: TRBV13; CDR3 DNA: TGTGCCAGCAGCTCATTTACTAGCAGCCGCCGTCGGGGCCAGTACTTC; CDR3 protein: CASSSFTSSRRRGQYF
clone size: NA; D gene: NA; J gene: TRBJ2-2; V gene: TRBV10-3; CDR3 DNA: TGTGCCATCAGTGACACCCGGGACCGTCAGATCTCCGGGGAGCTGTTTTTT; CDR3 protein: CAISDTRDRQISGELFF
clone size: NA; D gene: NA; J gene: TRBJ2-7; V gene: TRBV10-2; CDR3 DNA: TGCGCCAGCAGCCCCACAAACCCGAGGGAGCAGTACTTC; CDR3 protein: CASSPTNPREQYF
clone size: NA; D gene: NA; J gene: TRBJ1-1; V gene: TRBV7-3; CDR3 DNA: TGTGCCAGCAGCTTGTCAATGAACACTGAAGCTTTCTTT; CDR3 protein: CASSLSMNTEAFF
clone size: few; D gene: NA; J gene: TRBJ1-1; V gene: TRBV5-1; CDR3 DNA: TGCGCCAGCAGTTTACAGGCGAACACTGAAGCTTTCTTT; CDR3 protein: CASSLQANTEAFF
clone size: NA; D gene: NA; J gene: TRBJ2-1; V gene: TRBV10-3; CDR3 DNA: TGTGCCATCAAGGAGGGTGTGCGGGAGCAGTTCTTC; CDR3 protein: CAIKEGVREQFF
clone size: few; D gene: NA; J gene: TRBJ1-6; V gene: TRBV30; CDR3 DNA: TGTGCCTGGAGTGCAGGATTCAATTCACCCCTCCACTTT; CDR3 protein: CAWSAGFNSPLHF